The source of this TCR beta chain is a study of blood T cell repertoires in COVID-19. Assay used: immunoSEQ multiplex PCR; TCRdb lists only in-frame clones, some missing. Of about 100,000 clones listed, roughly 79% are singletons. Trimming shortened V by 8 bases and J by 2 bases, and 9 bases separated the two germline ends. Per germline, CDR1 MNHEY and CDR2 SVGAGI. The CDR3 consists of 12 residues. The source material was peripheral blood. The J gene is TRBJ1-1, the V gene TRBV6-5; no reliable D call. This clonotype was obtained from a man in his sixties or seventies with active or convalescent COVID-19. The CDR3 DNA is TGTGCCAGCGGGCAGACAAACACTGAAGCTTTCTTT. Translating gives CASGQTNTEAFF.